Sequencing of this T cell receptor beta chain was carried out in a study of T cells in Graves' hyperthyroidism and ophthalmopathy. Researchers took RNA transcripts and amplified the TCR beta CDR3 regions from them. HTBI primers were the set used in a first-round RT-PCR of the TCR CDR3. Via MiXCR, TCRdb re-called the multiplex PCR reads, giving one row per CDR3 protein. The sample holds 300,000 to 400,000 distinct CDR3 sequences; around 13% are singletons and the top ten take approximately 10%. Many counts were recorded for this clonotype. The antigen is unknown. Recently diagnosed hyperthyroidism of less than 2 months' duration affected patients aged 18 to 65. Study-wide points: Most thyroid clonotypes expanded above 0.001 were also detected in blood. In the analysis, a 13 V-J model separated ophthalmopathy from stable hyperthyroidism.

This CDR3 spans 11 amino acids. V was cut by 9 bases and J by 3 bases, with 7 bases left in between. Per germline, CDR1 KGHDR and CDR2 SFDVKD. The specimen was blood. This sequence was found in an older woman with Graves' hyperthyroidism. The chain is built from TRBV24-1 and TRBJ2-5; D not resolved. For the CDR3, the DNA is TGTGCCACCCGAAAAGAAGAGACCCAGTACTTC. Its translation: CATRKEETQYF.